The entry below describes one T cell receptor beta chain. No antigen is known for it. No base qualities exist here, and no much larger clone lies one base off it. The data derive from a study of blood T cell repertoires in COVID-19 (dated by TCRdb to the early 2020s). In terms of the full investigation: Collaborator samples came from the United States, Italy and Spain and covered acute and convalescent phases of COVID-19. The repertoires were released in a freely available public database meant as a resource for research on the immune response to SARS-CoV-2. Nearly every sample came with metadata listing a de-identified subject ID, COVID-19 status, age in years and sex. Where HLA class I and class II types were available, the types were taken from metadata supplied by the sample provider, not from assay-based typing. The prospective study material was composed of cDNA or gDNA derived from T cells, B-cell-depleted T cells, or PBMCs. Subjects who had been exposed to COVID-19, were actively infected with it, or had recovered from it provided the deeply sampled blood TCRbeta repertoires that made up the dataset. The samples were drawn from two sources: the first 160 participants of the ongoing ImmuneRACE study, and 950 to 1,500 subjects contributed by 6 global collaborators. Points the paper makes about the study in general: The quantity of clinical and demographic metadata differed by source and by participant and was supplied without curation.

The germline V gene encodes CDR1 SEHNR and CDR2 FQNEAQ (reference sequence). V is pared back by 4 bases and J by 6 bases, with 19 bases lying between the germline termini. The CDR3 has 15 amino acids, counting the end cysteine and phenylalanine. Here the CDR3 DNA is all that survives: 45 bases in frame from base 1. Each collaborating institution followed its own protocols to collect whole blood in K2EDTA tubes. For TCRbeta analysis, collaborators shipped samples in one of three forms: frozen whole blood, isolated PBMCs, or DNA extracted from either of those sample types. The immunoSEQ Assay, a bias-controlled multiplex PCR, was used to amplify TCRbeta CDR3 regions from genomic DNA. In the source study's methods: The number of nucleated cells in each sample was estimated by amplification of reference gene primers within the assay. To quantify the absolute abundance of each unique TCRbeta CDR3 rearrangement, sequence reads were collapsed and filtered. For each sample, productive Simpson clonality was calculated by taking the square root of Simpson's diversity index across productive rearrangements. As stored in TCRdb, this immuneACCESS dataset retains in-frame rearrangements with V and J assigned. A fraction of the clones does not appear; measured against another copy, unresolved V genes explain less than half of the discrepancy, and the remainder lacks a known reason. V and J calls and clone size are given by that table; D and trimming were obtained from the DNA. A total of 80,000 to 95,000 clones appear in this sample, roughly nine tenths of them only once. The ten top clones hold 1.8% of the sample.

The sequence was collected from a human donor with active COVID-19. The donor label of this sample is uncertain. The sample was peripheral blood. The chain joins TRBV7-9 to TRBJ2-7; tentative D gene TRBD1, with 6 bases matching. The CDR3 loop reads CASSSSGTLPIEQYF. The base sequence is TGTGCCAGCAGCTCCTCCGGGACACTGCCCATCGAGCAGTACTTC.